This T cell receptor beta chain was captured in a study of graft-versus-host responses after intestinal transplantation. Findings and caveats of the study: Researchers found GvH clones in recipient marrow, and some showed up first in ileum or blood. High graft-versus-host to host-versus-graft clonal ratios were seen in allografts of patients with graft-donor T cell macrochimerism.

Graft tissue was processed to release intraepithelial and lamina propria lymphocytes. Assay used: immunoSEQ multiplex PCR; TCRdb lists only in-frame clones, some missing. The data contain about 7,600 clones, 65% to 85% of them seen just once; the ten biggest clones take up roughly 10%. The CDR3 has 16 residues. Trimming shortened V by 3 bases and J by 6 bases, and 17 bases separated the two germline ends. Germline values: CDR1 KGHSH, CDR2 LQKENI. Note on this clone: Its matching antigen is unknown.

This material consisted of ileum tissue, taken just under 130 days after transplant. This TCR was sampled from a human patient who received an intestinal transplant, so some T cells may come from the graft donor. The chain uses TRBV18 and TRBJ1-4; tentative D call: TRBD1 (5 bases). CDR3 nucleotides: TGTGCCAGCTCACCCGCGGACAATCCTTGGGATGAAAAACTGTTTTTT. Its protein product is CASSPADNPWDEKLFF.